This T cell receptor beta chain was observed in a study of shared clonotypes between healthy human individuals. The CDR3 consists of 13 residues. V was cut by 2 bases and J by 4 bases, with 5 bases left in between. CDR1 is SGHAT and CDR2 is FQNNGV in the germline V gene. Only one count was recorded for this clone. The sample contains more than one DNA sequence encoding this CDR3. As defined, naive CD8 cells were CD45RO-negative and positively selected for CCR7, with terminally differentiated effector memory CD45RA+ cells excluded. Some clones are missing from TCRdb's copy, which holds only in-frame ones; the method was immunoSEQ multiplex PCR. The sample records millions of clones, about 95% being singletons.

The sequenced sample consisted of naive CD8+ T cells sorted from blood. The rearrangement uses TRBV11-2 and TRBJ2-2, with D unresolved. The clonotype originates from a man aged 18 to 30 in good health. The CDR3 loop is CASSLLSTGELFF. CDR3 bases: TGTGCCAGCAGCTTATTGTCCACCGGGGAGCTGTTTTTT.